This T cell receptor beta chain is from a study of blood T cells in healthy people across ages. Trimming took 5 bases from V and 3 from J, leaving 14 bases between them. The length of the CDR3 is 15 residues. The germline V gene has CDR1 SGHAT and CDR2 FQNNGV. Combining a sample-barcoded 5' primer with a J-beta primer mix, a second PCR ran for roughly 7 to 12 cycles. TCRdb analysed the 5' RACE reads with MiXCR anew, one entry per CDR3 protein. The sample consists of 550,000 to 800,000 distinct CDR3 sequences, more than 20% of them appearing once. The specimen sequenced was blood. This receptor was taken from a man in his sixties or seventies in good health. V and J are TRBV11-2 and TRBJ1-3, with D possibly being TRBD1 (6 bases). CDR3 coding DNA: TGTGCCAGCAGCCCGCTCTCAGGGGTTGGAAACACCATATATTTT. Protein sequence: CASSPLSGVGNTIYF.